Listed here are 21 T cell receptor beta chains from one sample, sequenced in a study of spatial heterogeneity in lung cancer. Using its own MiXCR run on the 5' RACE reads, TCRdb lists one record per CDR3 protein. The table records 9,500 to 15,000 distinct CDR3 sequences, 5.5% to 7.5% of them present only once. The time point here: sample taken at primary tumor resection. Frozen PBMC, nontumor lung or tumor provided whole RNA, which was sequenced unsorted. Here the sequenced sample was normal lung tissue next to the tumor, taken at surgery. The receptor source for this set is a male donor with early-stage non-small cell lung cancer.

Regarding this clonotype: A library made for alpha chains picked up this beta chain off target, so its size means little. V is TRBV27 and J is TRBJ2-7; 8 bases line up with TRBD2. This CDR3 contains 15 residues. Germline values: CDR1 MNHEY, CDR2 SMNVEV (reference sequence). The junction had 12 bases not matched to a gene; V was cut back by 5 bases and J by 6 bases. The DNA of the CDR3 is TGTGCCAGCAGTCCCCACGCGGGGGGTATGGGCGAGCAGTACTTC. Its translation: CASSPHAGGMGEQYF.

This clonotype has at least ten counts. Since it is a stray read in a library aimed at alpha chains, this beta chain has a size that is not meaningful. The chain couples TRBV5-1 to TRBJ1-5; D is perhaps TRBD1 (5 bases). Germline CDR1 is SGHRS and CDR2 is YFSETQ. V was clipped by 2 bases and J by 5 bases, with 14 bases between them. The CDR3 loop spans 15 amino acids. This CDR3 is CASSLIGRDDQPQHF. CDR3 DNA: TGCGCCAGCAGCTTAATAGGCCGGGACGATCAGCCCCAGCATTTT.

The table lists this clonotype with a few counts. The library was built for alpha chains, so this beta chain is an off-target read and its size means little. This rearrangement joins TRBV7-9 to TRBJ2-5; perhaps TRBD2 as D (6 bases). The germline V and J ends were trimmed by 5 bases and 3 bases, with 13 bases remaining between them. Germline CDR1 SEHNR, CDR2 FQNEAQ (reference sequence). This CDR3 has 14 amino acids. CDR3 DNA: TGTGCCAGCAGCGGTGGCGGGAAGGAAGAGACCCAGTACTTC. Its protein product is CASSGGGKEETQYF. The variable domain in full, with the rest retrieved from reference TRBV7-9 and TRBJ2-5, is DTGVSQNPRHKITKRGQNVTFRCDPISEHNRLYWYRQTLGQGPEFLTYFQNEAQLEKSRLLSDRFSAERPKGSFSTLEIQRTEQGDSAMYLCASSGGGKEETQYFGPGTRLLVL.

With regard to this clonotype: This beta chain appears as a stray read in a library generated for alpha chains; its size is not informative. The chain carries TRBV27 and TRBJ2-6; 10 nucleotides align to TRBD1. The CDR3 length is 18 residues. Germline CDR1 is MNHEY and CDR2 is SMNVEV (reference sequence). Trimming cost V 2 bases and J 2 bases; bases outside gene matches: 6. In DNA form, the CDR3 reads TGTGCCAGCAGTTTAGGGATCGGACAGGGGGCTGGGGCCAACGTCCTGACTTTC. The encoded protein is CASSLGIGQGAGANVLTF. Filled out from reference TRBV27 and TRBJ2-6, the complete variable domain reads EAQVTQNPRYLITVTGKKLTVTCSQNMNHEYMSWYRQDPGLGLRQIYYSMNVEVTDKGDVPEGYKVSRKEKRNFPLILESPSPNQTSLYFCASSLGIGQGAGANVLTFGAGSRLTVL.

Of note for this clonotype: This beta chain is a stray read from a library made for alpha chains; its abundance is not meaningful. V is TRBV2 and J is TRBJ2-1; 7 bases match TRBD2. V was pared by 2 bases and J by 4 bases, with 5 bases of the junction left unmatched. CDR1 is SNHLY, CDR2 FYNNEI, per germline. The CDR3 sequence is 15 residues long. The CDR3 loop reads CASSERASGYNEQFF. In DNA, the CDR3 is TGTGCCAGCAGTGAACGGGCTAGCGGATACAATGAGCAGTTCTTC.

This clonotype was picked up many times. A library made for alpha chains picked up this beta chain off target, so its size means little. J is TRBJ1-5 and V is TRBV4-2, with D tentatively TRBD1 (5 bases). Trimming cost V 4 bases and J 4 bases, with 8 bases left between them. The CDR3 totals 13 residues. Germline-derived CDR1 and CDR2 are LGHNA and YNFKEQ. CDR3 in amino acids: CASSRGGNQPQHF. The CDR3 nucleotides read TGTGCCAGCAGCCGGGGGGGGAATCAGCCCCAGCATTTT.

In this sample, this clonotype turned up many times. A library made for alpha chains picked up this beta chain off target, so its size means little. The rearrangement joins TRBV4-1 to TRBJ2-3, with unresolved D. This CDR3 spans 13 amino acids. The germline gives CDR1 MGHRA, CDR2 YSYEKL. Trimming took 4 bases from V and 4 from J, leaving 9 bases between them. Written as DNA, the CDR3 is TGCGCCAGCAGCCTCTATGAGGCAGATACGCAGTATTTT. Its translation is CASSLYEADTQYF.

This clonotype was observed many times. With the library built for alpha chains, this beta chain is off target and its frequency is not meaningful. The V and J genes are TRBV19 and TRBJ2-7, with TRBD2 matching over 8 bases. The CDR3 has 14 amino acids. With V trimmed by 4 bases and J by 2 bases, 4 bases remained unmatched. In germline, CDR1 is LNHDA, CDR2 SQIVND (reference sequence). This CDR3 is CASSTGGGPYEQYF. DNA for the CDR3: TGTGCCAGTAGTACTGGCGGGGGGCCCTACGAGCAGTACTTC. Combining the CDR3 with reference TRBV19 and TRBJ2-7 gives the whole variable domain DGGITQSPKYLFRKEGQNVTLSCEQNLNHDAMYWYRQDPGQGLRLIYYSQIVNDFQKGDIAEGYSVSREKKESFPLTVTSAQKNPTAFYLCASSTGGGPYEQYFGPGTRLTVT.

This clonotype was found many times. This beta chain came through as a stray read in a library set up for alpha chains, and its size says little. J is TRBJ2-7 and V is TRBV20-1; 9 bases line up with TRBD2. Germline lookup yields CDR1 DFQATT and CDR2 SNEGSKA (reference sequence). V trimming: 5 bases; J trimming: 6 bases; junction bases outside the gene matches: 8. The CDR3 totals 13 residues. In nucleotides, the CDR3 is TGCAGTGCTGGGCCTAGCGGGATTGGCGAGCAGTACTTC. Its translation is CSAGPSGIGEQYF.

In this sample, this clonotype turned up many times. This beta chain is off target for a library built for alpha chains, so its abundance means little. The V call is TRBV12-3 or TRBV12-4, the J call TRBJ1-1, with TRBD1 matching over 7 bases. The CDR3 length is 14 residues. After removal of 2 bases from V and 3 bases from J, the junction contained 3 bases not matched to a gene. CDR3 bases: TGTGCCAGCAGTTTACACAGGGGCGACACTGAAGCTTTCTTT. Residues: CASSLHRGDTEAFF.

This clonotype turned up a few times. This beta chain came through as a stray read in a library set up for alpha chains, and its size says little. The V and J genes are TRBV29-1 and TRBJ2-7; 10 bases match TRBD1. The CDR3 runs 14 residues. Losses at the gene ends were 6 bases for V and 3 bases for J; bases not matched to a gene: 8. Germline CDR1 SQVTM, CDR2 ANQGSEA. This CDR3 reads CSVGGQGVIYEQYF. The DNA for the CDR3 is TGCAGCGTCGGAGGACAGGGGGTAATCTACGAGCAGTACTTC.

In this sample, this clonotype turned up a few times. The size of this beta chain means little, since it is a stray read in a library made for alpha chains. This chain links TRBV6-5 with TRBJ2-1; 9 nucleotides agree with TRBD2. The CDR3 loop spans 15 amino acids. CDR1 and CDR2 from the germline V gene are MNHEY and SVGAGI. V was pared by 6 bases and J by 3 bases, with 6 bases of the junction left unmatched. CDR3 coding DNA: TGTGCCAGCAGAAATAGCGGGGGCAGCTACAATGAGCAGTTCTTC. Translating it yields CASRNSGGSYNEQFF.

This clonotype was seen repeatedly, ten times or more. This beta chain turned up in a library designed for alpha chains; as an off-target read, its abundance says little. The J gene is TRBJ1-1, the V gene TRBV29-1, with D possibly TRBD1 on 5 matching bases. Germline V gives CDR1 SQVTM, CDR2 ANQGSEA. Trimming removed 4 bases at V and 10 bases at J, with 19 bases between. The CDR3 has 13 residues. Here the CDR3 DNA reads TGCAGCGTTGGGATGGGCAGGGTGAAACGAGCTTTCTTT. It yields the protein CSVGMGRVKRAFF. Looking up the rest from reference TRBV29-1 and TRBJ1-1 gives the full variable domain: SAVISQKPSRDICQRGTSLTIQCQVDSQVTMMFWYRQQPGQSLTLIATANQGSEATYESGFVIDKFPISRPNLTFSTLTVSNMSPEDSSIYLCSVGMGRVKRAFFGQGTRLTVV.

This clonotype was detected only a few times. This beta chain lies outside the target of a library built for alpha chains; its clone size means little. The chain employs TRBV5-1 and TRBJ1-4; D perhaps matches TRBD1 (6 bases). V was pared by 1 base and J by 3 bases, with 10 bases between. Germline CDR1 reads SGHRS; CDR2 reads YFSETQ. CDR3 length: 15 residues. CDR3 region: CASSLLRGPNEKLFF. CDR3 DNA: TGCGCCAGCAGCTTGCTTCGGGGGCCTAATGAAAAACTGTTTTTT. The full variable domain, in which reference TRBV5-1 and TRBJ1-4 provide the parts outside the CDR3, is KAGVTQTPRYLIKTRGQQVTLSCSPISGHRSVSWYQQTPGQGLQFLFEYFSETQRNKGNFPGRFSGRQFSNSRSEMNVSTLELGDSALYLCASSLLRGPNEKLFFGSGTQLSVL.

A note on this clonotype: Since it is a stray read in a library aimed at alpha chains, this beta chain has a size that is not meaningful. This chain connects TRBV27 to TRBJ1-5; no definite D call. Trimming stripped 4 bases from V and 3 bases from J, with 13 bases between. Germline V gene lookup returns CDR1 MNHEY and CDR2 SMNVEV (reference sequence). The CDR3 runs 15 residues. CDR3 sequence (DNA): TGTGCCAGCAGTTACAGCAAAGGCCCCAATCAGCCCCAGCATTTT. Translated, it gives CASSYSKGPNQPQHF.

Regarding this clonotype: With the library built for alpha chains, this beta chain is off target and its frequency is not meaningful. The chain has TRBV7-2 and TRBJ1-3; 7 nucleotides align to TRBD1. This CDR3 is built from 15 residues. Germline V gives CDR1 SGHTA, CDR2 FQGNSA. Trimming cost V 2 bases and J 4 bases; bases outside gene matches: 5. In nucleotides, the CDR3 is TGTGCCAGCAGCTTAAGGGGGCAGCGGGGAAACACCATATATTTT. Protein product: CASSLRGQRGNTIYF.

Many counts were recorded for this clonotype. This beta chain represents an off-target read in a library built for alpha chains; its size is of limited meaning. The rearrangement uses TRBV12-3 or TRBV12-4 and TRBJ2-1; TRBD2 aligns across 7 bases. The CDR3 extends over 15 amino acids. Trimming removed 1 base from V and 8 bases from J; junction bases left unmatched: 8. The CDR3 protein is CASSLGGAGRDEQFF. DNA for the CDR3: TGTGCCAGCAGTTTAGGCGGAGCGGGAAGAGATGAGCAGTTCTTC.

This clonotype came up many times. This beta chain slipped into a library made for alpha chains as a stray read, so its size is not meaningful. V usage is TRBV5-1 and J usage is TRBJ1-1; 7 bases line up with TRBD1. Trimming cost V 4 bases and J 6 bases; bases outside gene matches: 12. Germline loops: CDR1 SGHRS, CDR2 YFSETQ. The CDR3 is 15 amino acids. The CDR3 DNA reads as TGCGCCAGCAGCCCCCAGGGGGTGGGCGCGTCTGAAGCTTTCTTT. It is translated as CASSPQGVGASEAFF.

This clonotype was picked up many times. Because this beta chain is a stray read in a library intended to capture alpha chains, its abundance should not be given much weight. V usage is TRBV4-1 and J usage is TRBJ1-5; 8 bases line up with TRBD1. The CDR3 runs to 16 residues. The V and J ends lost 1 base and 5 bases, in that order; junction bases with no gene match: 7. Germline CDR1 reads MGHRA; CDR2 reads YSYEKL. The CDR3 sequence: CASSQVGGTGYQPQHF. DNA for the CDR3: TGCGCCAGCAGCCAAGTTGGAGGGACAGGCTATCAGCCCCAGCATTTT.

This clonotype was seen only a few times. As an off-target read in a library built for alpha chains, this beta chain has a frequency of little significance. CDR3 in amino acids: CASSHPSESSYEQYF. For the CDR3, the DNA is TGTGCCAGCAGCCATCCAAGCGAGAGCTCCTACGAGCAGTACTTC. J is TRBJ2-7 and V is TRBV9; no definite D call. The length of the CDR3 is 15 residues. Trimming stripped 4 bases from V and 0 bases from J, with 14 bases between. The germline V gene encodes CDR1 SGDLS and CDR2 YYNGEE.

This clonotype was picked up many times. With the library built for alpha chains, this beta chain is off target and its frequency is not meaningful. CDR3 sequence: CSARDPISGAGELFF. The CDR3 DNA follows: TGCAGTGCTAGAGATCCCATTTCGGGGGCCGGGGAGCTGTTTTTT. V is TRBV20-1 and J is TRBJ2-2; TRBD2 might be the D (6 bases). The V end was cut by 0 bases, the J end by 6 bases, with 14 bases between. The CDR3 is 15 residues long. Germline V gene sequence: CDR1 DFQATT, CDR2 SNEGSKA (reference sequence).